Below, one TCR beta chain is given with its context. What it binds is unknown. The CDR3 length is 16 residues. Trimming left V 1 base short and J 1 base short, with 11 bases between. Germline V lookup: CDR1 MNHNS, CDR2 SASEGT. The data are from a study of shared clonotypes between healthy human individuals. General study results and limits: Sequencing depth was expected to influence donor clonotype sharing. It was the non-shared clonotypes that had lower generation probabilities than clonotypes shared by all four donors. Naive CD4 clonotypes were shared across a handful of donors at about 5%. In this cohort, only blood was sampled, and tissue repertoires likely differ.

Measured with immunoSEQ multiplex PCR; TCRdb has only the in-frame clones, and not every one. Here the sample spans roughly 500,000 clones, 90% to 96% being singletons. The sequencing input was naive CD4+ T cells sorted from blood. Subset: CD45RA+ positively selected. J is TRBJ1-5 and V is TRBV6-1; the D gene is possibly TRBD1 (6 bases). This receptor was identified in a woman in her twenties or thirties in good health. The CDR3 DNA reads as TGTGCCAGCAGTGAAGTATGGACAGCAAGCAATCAGCCCCAGCATTTT. Translation gives CASSEVWTASNQPQHF.